Listed below are T cell receptor beta chains from one sample, sequenced in a study of molecular identifiers for immune sequencing clone quantification. TCRdb re-derived calls from the PCR reads in MiXCR, one entry per CDR3 protein. The sample has 15,000 to 20,000 distinct CDR3 sequences, about 20% seen once. The specimen was naive CD8+ T cells from blood, with Jurkat cell RNA spiked in. Source of these receptors: a human donor in good health. Some libraries in this study had Jurkat cell RNA spiked in. Both conserved end residues are trimmed from each CDR3. Each record gives: V gene, CDR3 protein.

v_gene: TRBV6-5
CDR3aa: ASSTPIWGLLETQY

v_gene: TRBV28
CDR3aa: ASSFRGGLTEAF

v_gene: TRBV29-1
CDR3aa: SVAKNTEAF

v_gene: TRBV7-9
CDR3aa: ASGGSLVTETQY

v_gene: TRBV7-9
CDR3aa: ASSLDPYNEQF

v_gene: TRBV28
CDR3aa: ASSQLDSYEQY

v_gene: TRBV20-1
CDR3aa: SATTSGRAGEQF

v_gene: TRBV7-9
CDR3aa: ASSLSEGADYGYT

v_gene: TRBV7-6
CDR3aa: ASSPTGGSYEQY

v_gene: TRBV4-1
CDR3aa: ASSQGPPQAAPYEQY

v_gene: TRBV10-3
CDR3aa: AISDRGQIGETQY

v_gene: TRBV27
CDR3aa: ASSLSGTGAGLFDEQF

v_gene: TRBV2
CDR3aa: ASRDDPTLERTREQY

v_gene: TRBV6-5
CDR3aa: ASSPANEKLF

v_gene: TRBV9
CDR3aa: ASSVAGANVLT

v_gene: TRBV4-3
CDR3aa: ASSPATGFDEQY

v_gene: TRBV16
CDR3aa: ASSASVGYTEAF

v_gene: TRBV2
CDR3aa: ASGQGQTLAKNIQY

v_gene: TRBV29-1
CDR3aa: SADDRENNEQF

v_gene: TRBV29-1
CDR3aa: SVDTGDSYGYT

v_gene: TRBV7-9
CDR3aa: ASSLQGIQETQY

v_gene: TRBV27
CDR3aa: ASSLSPQSEAF